This T cell receptor (beta chain) appears in the sequencing data of a study of blood T cell repertoires in COVID-19. Study-level information: T cells, B-cell-depleted T cells, or PBMCs supplied cDNA or gDNA.

As handled by the study authors: Researchers report that nucleated cell counts were estimated from reference gene primer amplification. This table comes from immunoSEQ multiplex PCR, and its TCRdb copy is limited to in-frame clones, with some not included. V and J calls and clone size follow that table, whereas D and trimming were derived from the DNA. Of 210,000 or so clones listed, 84% are singletons. This clone was recorded once. In terms of age and location, participants ranged from about 18 to 100 years and lived in about two dozen US areas. Membership in each cohort depended on participant-reported clinical history. Trimming removed 3 bases at V and 0 bases at J, with 8 bases between. CDR1 LNHDA and CDR2 SQIVND come from the germline V gene (reference sequence). This CDR3 is built from 14 residues.

The chain links TRBV19 to TRBJ2-5, with TRBD2 as a possible D gene (5 bases). Source material: PBMCs or T cells enriched from blood (not recorded which). The TCR comes from a man aged 55 to 69 who had recovered from COVID-19. CDR3 bases: TGTGCCAGTAGTATTAGGAGGAACCAAGAGACCCAGTACTTC. This encodes CASSIRRNQETQYF.